These 8 T cell receptor beta chains originate from one sample sequenced in a study of beta chain features in type 1 diabetes. The investigators reverse transcribed all of the isolated RNA, so they sequenced expressed TCRB transcripts. Using immunoSEQ multiplex PCR, the repertoire was profiled, and TCRdb retains in-frame clones only, with some absent. Here the sample spans around 160,000 clones, around 50% being singletons. The sequenced sample consisted of Tregs from blood. These receptors came from a young man in good health.

The CDR3 is CASSPQGGEDEQYF. DNA of the CDR3: TGTGCCAGCTCACCACAGGGGGGGGAGGACGAGCAGTACTTC. V gene TRBV18 combines with J gene TRBJ2-5, with a weak D call TRBD2 (7 bases). The J call may be faulty, since TRBJ2-7 better matches the DNA end. Germline CDR1 reads KGHSH; CDR2 reads LQKENI. The CDR3 is made up of 14 amino acids.

The chain carries TRBV5-4 and TRBJ1-4; TRBD1 agrees at 8 bases. This CDR3 comprises 16 residues. V lost 4 bases and J lost 3; bases outside the gene matches: 8. CDR1 and CDR2 from the germline V gene are SGHNT and YYREEE (reference sequence). The CDR3 loop is CASSPGDRRANEKLFF. The CDR3 coding sequence is TGTGCCAGCAGCCCCGGGGACAGGCGGGCTAATGAAAAACTGTTTTTT.

This clone occurred a few times. The chain recombines TRBV11-2 with TRBJ2-2; D is unresolved. This CDR3 spans 14 amino acids. CDR1 and CDR2 (germline): SGHAT, FQNNGV. V gave up 6 bases and J gave up 5 bases, with 13 bases separating them. The CDR3 loop reads CASRWAPTTGELFF. CDR3 nucleotide sequence: TGTGCCAGCAGGTGGGCCCCGACGACCGGGGAGCTGTTTTTT.

The V and J genes are TRBV7-3 and TRBJ1-4; 7 bases map to TRBD1. The V segment lost 5 bases and the J segment 5 bases; nucleotides outside the gene matches: 5. CDR1 is SGHTA and CDR2 is FQGTGA in the germline V gene. This CDR3 has 14 residues. The CDR3 protein is CASSRTGGNEKLFF. DNA of the CDR3: TGTGCCAGCAGCCGGACAGGTGGGAATGAAAAACTGTTTTTT.

This chain links TRBV28 with TRBJ1-3; possibly TRBD1 for D (6 bases). This CDR3 is built from 16 residues. Germline assignment: CDR1 MDHEN and CDR2 SYDVKM. Trimming stripped 0 bases from V and 0 bases from J, with 9 bases between. CDR3 sequence (DNA): TGTGCCAGCAGTTTATGGGGACACGACTCTGGAAACACCATATATTTT. Protein product: CASSLWGHDSGNTIYF.

The table lists this clone with a few counts. This sequence joins TRBV10-3 and TRBJ2-2, with a possible D match to TRBD2 (5 bases). The CDR3 contains 12 residues. Germline CDR1 reads ENHRY; CDR2 reads SYGVKD. Between the trimmed V and J ends, which lost 6 bases and 7 bases, there was a span of 9 bases. For the CDR3, the DNA is TGTGCCATCAGCCGGGGTGGCGGGGAGCTGTTTTTT. It specifies CAISRGGGELFF.

This clone occurred a few times. This chain uses TRBV6-5 with TRBJ2-7; TRBD2 might be the D (5 bases). CDR1 is MNHEY, CDR2 SVGAGI, per germline. Deletions cut 6 bases from V and 9 bases from J, with 15 bases between. CDR3 length: 12 amino acids. The CDR3 DNA reads as TGTGCCAGCAGGAGCACGGGGTCTGGGCAGTACTTC. Encoded protein: CASRSTGSGQYF.

CDR3 amino acids: CASSLTSGGEYNEQFF. The DNA for the CDR3 is TGTGCCAGCAGCTTAACTAGCGGGGGGGAATACAATGAGCAGTTCTTC. V is TRBV5-6 and J is TRBJ2-1; 13 bases line up with TRBD2. After removal of 2 bases from V and 4 bases from J, the junction contained 3 bases not matched to a gene. The CDR3 runs to 16 residues. Germline V lookup: CDR1 SGHDT, CDR2 YYEEEE.